The 12 T cell receptor beta chains listed next were all sequenced from one sample in a study of OX40 agonist ivuxolimab in advanced cancers. The data were produced by immunoSEQ multiplex PCR, yet TCRdb's version contains in-frame clones alone and is incomplete. This repertoire shows 40,000 to 50,000 clones, about 90% found once; its top ten account for about 1%. The source was CD4+ or CD8+ T cells sorted from blood, collected in a trial of the OX40 agonist ivuxolimab. These TCRs come from an adult with an advanced solid tumor such as melanoma, head and neck, liver or kidney cancer.

The chain uses TRBV2 and TRBJ1-3; D unresolved. Germline values: CDR1 SNHLY, CDR2 FYNNEI. There are 13 residues in the CDR3. The V end was cut by 8 bases, the J end by 0 bases, with 8 bases between. CDR3 in DNA: TGTGCCAGCGAGGCGAACTCTGGAAACACCATATATTTT. This encodes CASEANSGNTIYF.

This clone was seen a few times. This chain joins TRBV19 and TRBJ1-1, with D possibly matching TRBD1 (5 bases). V lost 3 bases, J lost 1 base, and 15 bases lay in between. Germline-derived CDR1 and CDR2 are LNHDA and SQIVND (reference sequence). The CDR3 has 16 residues. The CDR3 loop is CASSIHGHSTNTEAFF. The CDR3 coding sequence is TGTGCCAGTAGTATTCATGGACACTCAACGAACACTGAAGCTTTCTTT.

This chain joins TRBV29-1 and TRBJ2-2, with 8 nucleotides matching TRBD1. The V gene's germline CDR1 is SQVTM and CDR2 ANQGSEA. The CDR3 is 14 residues long. The V gene end was trimmed by 7 bases and the J gene end by 0 bases; junction bases not matched to a gene: 4. CDR3 sequence (DNA): TGCAGCGCCTGGACAGGGTCGAACACCGGGGAGCTGTTTTTT. Its translation is CSAWTGSNTGELFF.

The chain couples TRBV27 to TRBJ2-1; TRBD2 is a possible D gene (5 bases). Germline lookup yields CDR1 MNHEY and CDR2 SMNVEV (reference sequence). This CDR3 has 13 residues. Trimming stripped 6 bases from V and 3 bases from J, with 9 bases between. The CDR3 nucleotides read TGTGCCAGCAGACTCGGGAACTACAATGAGCAGTTCTTC. Encoded protein: CASRLGNYNEQFF.

The rearrangement joins TRBV19 to TRBJ2-7, with a tentative D call TRBD2 (6 bases). Germline V gives CDR1 LNHDA, CDR2 SQIVND (reference sequence). The CDR3 spans 16 residues. V was cut by 5 bases and J by 5 bases, with 22 bases left in between. As DNA, the CDR3 is TGTGCCAGTAGTTCAACGAATAGCGGAAACTGGCACGAGCAGTACTTC. Residues: CASSSTNSGNWHEQYF.

The CDR3 protein is CASSLGSAGETQYF. CDR3 nucleotide sequence: TGTGCCAGCAGCTTAGGGTCTGCTGGCGAGACCCAGTACTTC. The chain has TRBV7-2 and TRBJ2-5; D is uncertain. The CDR3 has 14 amino acids. The germline V and J ends were trimmed by 1 base and 5 bases, with 11 bases remaining between them. Germline CDR1 and CDR2: SGHTA and FQGNSA.

The chain links TRBV5-6 to TRBJ2-5, with no clear D. Germline V CDR1 and CDR2: SGHDT, YYEEEE. The CDR3 totals 12 residues. Trimming shortened V by 4 bases and J by 1 base, and 5 bases separated the two germline ends. CDR3 loop: CASSRTQETQYF. DNA of the CDR3: TGTGCCAGCAGCAGGACCCAAGAGACCCAGTACTTC.

This chain joins TRBV7-2 and TRBJ2-5; TRBD1 agrees at 8 bases. Per the germline V gene, CDR1 is SGHTA and CDR2 is FQGNSA. This CDR3 comprises 16 residues. The trim removed 5 bases at V and 9 bases at J, leaving 17 bases unmatched. The CDR3 DNA is TGTGCCAGCAGCAGACAGGGGCGGGAAGGCTCTGGGGCCCAGTACTTC. This codes for CASSRQGREGSGAQYF.

The CDR3 coding sequence is TGCGCCAGCAGCCCCACGACAGGGGGCTACGAGCAGTACTTC. Translating gives CASSPTTGGYEQYF. The chain links TRBV5-1 to TRBJ2-7; 9 nucleotides align to TRBD1. The CDR3 has 14 amino acids. Germline V gene data show CDR1 as SGHRS and CDR2 as YFSETQ. After removal of 4 bases from V and 3 bases from J, the junction contained 5 bases not matched to a gene. Combining the CDR3 with reference TRBV5-1 and TRBJ2-7 gives the whole variable domain KAGVTQTPRYLIKTRGQQVTLSCSPISGHRSVSWYQQTPGQGLQFLFEYFSETQRNKGNFPGRFSGRQFSNSRSEMNVSTLELGDSALYLCASSPTTGGYEQYFGPGTRLTVT.

The rearrangement links TRBV7-6 to TRBJ2-2; 9 nucleotides align to TRBD2. The trim removed 0 bases at V and 2 bases at J, leaving 1 base unmatched. In germline, CDR1 is SGHVS, CDR2 FNYEAQ. The CDR3 runs 16 residues. As DNA, the CDR3 is TGTGCCAGCAGCTTAGCTAGCGGGAGCAACACCGGGGAGCTGTTTTTT. It specifies CASSLASGSNTGELFF.

This clone appeared once. The V gene is TRBV7-6, the J gene TRBJ2-1, with 7 bases matching TRBD2. This CDR3 has 16 amino acids. Germline loops: CDR1 SGHVS, CDR2 FNYEAQ. J was trimmed by 2 bases and V by 8 bases; bases with no gene match: 12. The CDR3 DNA sequence: TGTGCCAGCCACTCGGGGAACGGGAGGCCCTACAATGAGCAGTTCTTC. Translated, it gives CASHSGNGRPYNEQFF.

The chain combines TRBV5-6 with TRBJ2-3; 7 nucleotides line up with TRBD1. Trimming took 1 base from V and 4 from J; bases not matched to a gene: 3. CDR3 size: 14 residues. Germline lookup yields CDR1 SGHDT and CDR2 YYEEEE. In DNA, the CDR3 is TGTGCCAGCAGCTTGAGGGGGCAGGCAGATACGCAGTATTTT. Translation gives CASSLRGQADTQYF. The full variable domain, with the rest looked up from reference TRBV5-6 and TRBJ2-3, is DAGVTQSPTHLIKTRGQQVTLRCSPKSGHDTVSWYQQALGQGPQFIFQYYEEEERQRGNFPDRFSGHQFPNYSSELNVNALLLGDSALYLCASSLRGQADTQYFGPGTRLTVL.